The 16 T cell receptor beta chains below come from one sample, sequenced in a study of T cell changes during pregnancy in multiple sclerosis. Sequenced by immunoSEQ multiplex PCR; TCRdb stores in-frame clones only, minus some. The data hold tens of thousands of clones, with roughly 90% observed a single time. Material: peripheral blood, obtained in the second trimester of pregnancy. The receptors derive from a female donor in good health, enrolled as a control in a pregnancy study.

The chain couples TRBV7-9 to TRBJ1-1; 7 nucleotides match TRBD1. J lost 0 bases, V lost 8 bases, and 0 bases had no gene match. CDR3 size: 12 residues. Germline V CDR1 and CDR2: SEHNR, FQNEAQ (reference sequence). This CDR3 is CASDRVNTEAFF. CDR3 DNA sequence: TGTGCCAGCGACAGGGTGAACACTGAAGCTTTCTTT.

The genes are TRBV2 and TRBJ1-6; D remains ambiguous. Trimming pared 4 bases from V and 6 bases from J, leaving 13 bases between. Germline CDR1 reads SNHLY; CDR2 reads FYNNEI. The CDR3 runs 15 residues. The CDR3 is CASSVEGVPNSPLHF. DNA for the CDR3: TGTGCCAGCAGTGTCGAGGGTGTGCCTAATTCACCCCTCCACTTT.

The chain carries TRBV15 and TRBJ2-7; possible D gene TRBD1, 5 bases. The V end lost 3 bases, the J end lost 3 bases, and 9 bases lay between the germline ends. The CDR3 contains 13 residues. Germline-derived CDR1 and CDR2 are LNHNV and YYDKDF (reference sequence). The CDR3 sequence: CATSRDTDYEQYF. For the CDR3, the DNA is TGTGCCACCAGCAGGGACACAGACTACGAGCAGTACTTC.

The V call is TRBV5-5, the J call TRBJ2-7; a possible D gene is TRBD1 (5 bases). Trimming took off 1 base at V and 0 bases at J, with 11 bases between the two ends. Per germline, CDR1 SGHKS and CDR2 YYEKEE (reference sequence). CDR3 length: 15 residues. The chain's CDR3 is CASSLYAGFSYEQYF. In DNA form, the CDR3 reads TGTGCCAGCAGCTTGTACGCAGGGTTCTCCTACGAGCAGTACTTC.

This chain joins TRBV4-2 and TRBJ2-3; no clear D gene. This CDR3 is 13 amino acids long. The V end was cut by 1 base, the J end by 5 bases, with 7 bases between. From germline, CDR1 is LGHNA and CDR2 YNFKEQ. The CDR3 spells CASSQGLRDTQYF. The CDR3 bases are TGTGCCAGCAGCCAAGGTTTGAGAGATACGCAGTATTTT.

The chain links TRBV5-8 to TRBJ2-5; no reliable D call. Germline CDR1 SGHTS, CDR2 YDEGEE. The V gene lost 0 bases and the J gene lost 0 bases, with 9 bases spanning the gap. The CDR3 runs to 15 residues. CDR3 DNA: TGTGCCAGCAGCTTGGGGGCTTCGTACCAAGAGACCCAGTACTTC. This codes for CASSLGASYQETQYF.

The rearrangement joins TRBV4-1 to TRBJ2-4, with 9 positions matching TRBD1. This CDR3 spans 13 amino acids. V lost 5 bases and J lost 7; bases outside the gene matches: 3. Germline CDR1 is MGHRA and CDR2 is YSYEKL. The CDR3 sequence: CASSFGQGNIQYF. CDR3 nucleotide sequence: TGCGCCAGCAGCTTTGGACAGGGGAACATTCAGTACTTC.

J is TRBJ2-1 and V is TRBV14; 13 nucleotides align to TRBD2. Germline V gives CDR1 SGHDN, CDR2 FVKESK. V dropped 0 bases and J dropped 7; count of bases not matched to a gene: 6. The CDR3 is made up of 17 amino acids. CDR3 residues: CASSQDKRTSGSNEQFF. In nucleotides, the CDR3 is TGTGCCAGCAGCCAAGATAAGAGGACTAGCGGGAGTAATGAGCAGTTCTTC.

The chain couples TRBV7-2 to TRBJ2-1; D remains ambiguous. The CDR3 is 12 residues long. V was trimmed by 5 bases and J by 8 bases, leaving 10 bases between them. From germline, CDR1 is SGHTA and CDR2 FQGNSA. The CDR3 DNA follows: TGTGCCAGCAGCCCCAAGCCCTATGAGCAGTTCTTC. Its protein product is CASSPKPYEQFF.

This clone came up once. CDR3 coding DNA: TGTGCCAGCAGTAGGCTAGCGGGAGATACGCAGTATTTT. Residues: CASSRLAGDTQYF. The V call is TRBV6-5, the J call TRBJ2-3; 8 nucleotides agree with TRBD2. The CDR3 runs 13 residues. The germline gives CDR1 MNHEY, CDR2 SVGAGI. After removal of 5 bases from V and 5 bases from J, the junction contained 3 bases not matched to a gene.

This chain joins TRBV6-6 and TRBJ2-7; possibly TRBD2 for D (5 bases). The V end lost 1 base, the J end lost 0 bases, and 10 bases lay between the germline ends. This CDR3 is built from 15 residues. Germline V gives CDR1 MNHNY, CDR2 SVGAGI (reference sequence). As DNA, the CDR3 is TGTGCCAGCAGTTACTGGGCTGGGAGCTCCTACGAGCAGTACTTC. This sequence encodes CASSYWAGSSYEQYF.

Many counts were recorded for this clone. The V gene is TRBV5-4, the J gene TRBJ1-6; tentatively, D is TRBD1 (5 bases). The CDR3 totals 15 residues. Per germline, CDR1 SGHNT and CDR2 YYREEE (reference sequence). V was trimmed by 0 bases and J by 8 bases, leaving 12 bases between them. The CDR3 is CASSLGTTPYSPLHF. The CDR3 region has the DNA TGTGCCAGCAGCTTGGGGACAACCCCCTATTCACCCCTCCACTTT. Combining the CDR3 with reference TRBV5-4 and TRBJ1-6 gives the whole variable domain ETGVTQSPTHLIKTRGQQVTLRCSSQSGHNTVSWYQQALGQGPQFIFQYYREEENGRGNFPPRFSGLQFPNYSSELNVNALELDDSALYLCASSLGTTPYSPLHFGNGTRLTVT.

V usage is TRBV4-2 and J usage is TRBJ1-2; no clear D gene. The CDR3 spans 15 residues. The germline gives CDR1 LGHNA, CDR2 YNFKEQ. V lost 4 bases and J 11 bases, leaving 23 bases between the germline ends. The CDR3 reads CASSRGSGPEVGYTF. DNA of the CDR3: TGTGCCAGCAGCCGCGGATCCGGGCCGGAGGTTGGGTACACCTTC.

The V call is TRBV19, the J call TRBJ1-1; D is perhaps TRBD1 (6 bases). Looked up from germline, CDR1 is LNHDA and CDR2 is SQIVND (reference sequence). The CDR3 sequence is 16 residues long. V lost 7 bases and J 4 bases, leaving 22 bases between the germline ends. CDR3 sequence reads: CASISITGGRATEAFF. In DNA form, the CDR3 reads TGTGCCAGTATCTCCATTACGGGGGGCAGGGCCACTGAAGCTTTCTTT. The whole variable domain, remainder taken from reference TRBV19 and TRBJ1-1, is DGGITQSPKYLFRKEGQNVTLSCEQNLNHDAMYWYRQDPGQGLRLIYYSQIVNDFQKGDIAEGYSVSREKKESFPLTVTSAQKNPTAFYLCASISITGGRATEAFFGQGTRLTVV.

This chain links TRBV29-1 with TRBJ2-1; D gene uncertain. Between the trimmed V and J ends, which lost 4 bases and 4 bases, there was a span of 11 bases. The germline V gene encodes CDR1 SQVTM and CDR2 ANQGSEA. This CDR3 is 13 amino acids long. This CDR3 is CSVATAVYNEQFF. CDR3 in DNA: TGCAGCGTTGCCACCGCGGTTTACAATGAGCAGTTCTTC.

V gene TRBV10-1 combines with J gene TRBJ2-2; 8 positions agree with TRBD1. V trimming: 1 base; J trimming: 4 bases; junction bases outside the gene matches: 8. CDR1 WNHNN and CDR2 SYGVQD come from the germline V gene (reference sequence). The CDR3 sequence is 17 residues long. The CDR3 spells CASSEWAGGLFTGELFF. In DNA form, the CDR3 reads TGCGCCAGCAGTGAGTGGGCAGGGGGCCTATTCACCGGGGAGCTGTTTTTT.